A single sample gave rise to the 27 T cell receptor beta chains below, sequenced in a study of resident and recirculating memory T cells in vitiligo. The repertoire was sequenced with immunoSEQ multiplex PCR; TCRdb's copy has only in-frame clones and lacks some. The data show 40,000 to 45,000 clones, with around nine tenths seen just once and 4.5% held by the top ten. Sequencing used blood. These TCRs come from a male donor with vitiligo.

The gene calls are TRBV6-1 and TRBJ1-2, with 7 bases matching TRBD1. The length of the CDR3 is 15 residues. Looked up from germline, CDR1 is MNHNS and CDR2 is SASEGT. Unmatched junction bases numbered 16, after V lost 7 bases and J lost 8 bases. The CDR3 protein is CASTRQGESSSGYTF. The CDR3 DNA follows: TGTGCCAGCACCAGACAGGGAGAATCCTCTAGCGGCTACACCTTC.

This clone was counted a single time. V is TRBV7-3 and J is TRBJ2-3; 9 nucleotides align to TRBD2. This CDR3 comprises 15 residues. CDR1 is SGHTA and CDR2 is FQGTGA in the germline V gene. V trimming: 2 bases; J trimming: 5 bases; junction bases outside the gene matches: 5. CDR3 nucleotides: TGTGCCAGCAGCTTAGCGGGGGGGCCGGAAGATACGCAGTATTTT. It translates to CASSLAGGPEDTQYF.

The gene calls are TRBV10-1 and TRBJ2-1, with D maybe TRBD2 (6 bases). Germline values: CDR1 WNHNN, CDR2 SYGVQD (reference sequence). The CDR3 extends over 15 amino acids. Trimming pared 6 bases from V and 3 bases from J, leaving 15 bases between. CDR3 DNA sequence: TGCGCCAGCAGATTAGGGACTCAGGACTACAATGAGCAGTTCTTC. As protein: CASRLGTQDYNEQFF.

The chain couples TRBV27 to TRBJ1-1; 8 nucleotides match TRBD1. There are 14 residues in the CDR3. The germline V gene has CDR1 MNHEY and CDR2 SMNVEV (reference sequence). V gave up 6 bases and J gave up 1 base; unmatched junction bases: 4. The CDR3 is CASRLQGGNTEAFF. As DNA, the CDR3 is TGTGCCAGCAGACTACAGGGGGGGAACACTGAAGCTTTCTTT.

The chain recombines TRBV5-4 with TRBJ2-1, with D perhaps TRBD2 (7 bases). With 4 bases removed from V and 7 bases from J, the gap between germline ends came to 15 bases. CDR3 size: 14 residues. Germline V gene data show CDR1 as SGHNT and CDR2 as YYREEE (reference sequence). The CDR3 sequence: CASSLGGPDNEQFF. The DNA for the CDR3 is TGTGCCAGCAGCCTGGGGGGGCCTGATAATGAGCAGTTCTTC.

CDR3 loop: CASSQLTWTGGSGANVLTF. The CDR3 DNA follows: TGCGCCAGCAGCCAACTGACTTGGACAGGGGGCTCTGGGGCCAACGTCCTGACTTTC. J is TRBJ2-6 and V is TRBV4-1; TRBD1 matches 10 bases. This CDR3 has 19 residues. After removal of 2 bases from V and 0 bases from J, the junction contained 7 bases not matched to a gene. The germline V gene encodes CDR1 MGHRA and CDR2 YSYEKL.

The chain joins TRBV5-4 to TRBJ2-5; D unresolved. Trimming took 7 bases from V and 7 from J, leaving 8 bases between them. The CDR3 loop spans 10 amino acids. The germline V gene encodes CDR1 SGHNT and CDR2 YYREEE (reference sequence). The CDR3 DNA is TGTGCCAGCGGCTCTCCGACCCAGTACTTC. Amino acids: CASGSPTQYF.

In this sample, this clone turned up once. J is TRBJ1-1 and V is TRBV19; D might be TRBD1 (6 bases). Germline CDR1 and CDR2: LNHDA and SQIVND (reference sequence). Trimming shortened V by 5 bases and J by 1 base, and 17 bases separated the two germline ends. This CDR3 is 16 amino acids long. CDR3 protein: CASSASRDRRNTEAFF. For the CDR3, the DNA is TGTGCCAGTAGTGCCTCCCGTGACAGGAGGAACACTGAAGCTTTCTTT.

The CDR3 bases are TGTGCCAGCAGCTCCACGGGGGTCTCCTACGAGCAGTACTTC. As protein: CASSSTGVSYEQYF. This sequence joins TRBV5-6 and TRBJ2-7, with D possibly matching TRBD2 (6 bases). The CDR3 length is 14 residues. Germline V gene lookup returns CDR1 SGHDT and CDR2 YYEEEE. Trimming took 3 bases from V and 0 from J, leaving 10 bases between them.

The chain is built from TRBV5-8 and TRBJ2-7, with unresolved D. Germline CDR1 is SGHTS and CDR2 is YDEGEE. The germline V and J ends were trimmed by 0 bases and 0 bases, with 10 bases remaining between them. The CDR3 is 15 amino acids. CDR3 sequence: CASSLVGFLSYEQYF. The CDR3, as DNA: TGTGCCAGCAGCTTGGTCGGGTTTCTCTCCTACGAGCAGTACTTC.

The rearrangement joins TRBV5-1 to TRBJ2-2, with a weak D call TRBD2 (5 bases). Germline values: CDR1 SGHRS, CDR2 YFSETQ. This CDR3 spans 13 amino acids. Trimming left V 6 bases short and J 6 bases short, with 12 bases between. The chain's CDR3 is CASIRDVPGELFF. CDR3 DNA sequence: TGCGCCAGCATCCGGGATGTTCCCGGGGAGCTGTTTTTT.

In its sample, this clone was seen once. This sequence joins TRBV7-2 and TRBJ2-1; the D gene is possibly TRBD1 (7 bases). The CDR3 extends over 15 amino acids. The ends were cut back, 1 base at V and 4 bases at J, with 11 bases in the middle. From germline, CDR1 is SGHTA and CDR2 FQGNSA. The CDR3 reads CASSLGQGGYNEQFF. The CDR3 nucleotides are TGTGCCAGCAGCTTAGGGCAGGGGGGATACAATGAGCAGTTCTTC.

In this sample, this clone turned up once. The chain has TRBV7-4 and TRBJ1-3; possibly TRBD1 for D (5 bases). This CDR3 comprises 17 residues. Germline V gives CDR1 SGHVT, CDR2 SQSDAQ. Trimming took 5 bases from V and 0 from J, leaving 17 bases between them. CDR3 region: CASSGLAGRLSGNTIYF. The DNA of the CDR3 is TGTGCCAGCAGCGGCCTCGCGGGACGGCTCTCTGGAAACACCATATATTTT.

This rearrangement joins TRBV7-9 to TRBJ2-7; D not certain. The CDR3 runs to 15 residues. Germline V CDR1 and CDR2: SEHNR, FQNEAQ (reference sequence). Between the trimmed V and J ends, which lost 0 bases and 1 base, there was a span of 10 bases. CDR3 in amino acids: CASSLAPGSSYEQYF. Written as DNA, the CDR3 is TGTGCCAGCAGCTTAGCGCCAGGATCTTCCTACGAGCAGTACTTC.

This chain uses TRBV4-2 with TRBJ2-7; 11 positions agree with TRBD1. Germline-derived CDR1 and CDR2 are LGHNA and YNFKEQ. V shed 0 bases and J 3 bases; nucleotides not matched to a gene: 10. This CDR3 has 18 amino acids. The CDR3 DNA reads as TGTGCCAGCAGCCAAGAGTGGGGGACAGGGGGTCGGGACTACGAGCAGTACTTC. Amino acid sequence: CASSQEWGTGGRDYEQYF.

This chain connects TRBV2 to TRBJ1-2; a possible D gene is TRBD1 (5 bases). V lost 5 bases and J 6 bases, leaving 16 bases between the germline ends. This CDR3 comprises 14 residues. CDR1 and CDR2 (germline): SNHLY, FYNNEI. DNA of the CDR3: TGTGCCAGCAGTTTAACACAGGCAGAAAATGGCTACACCTTC. This codes for CASSLTQAENGYTF.

The rearrangement joins TRBV2 to TRBJ1-1; D might be TRBD1 (6 bases). CDR3 length: 12 residues. Germline V gene data show CDR1 as SNHLY and CDR2 as FYNNEI. The V and J ends lost 8 bases and 8 bases respectively, with 15 bases between them. The CDR3 is CASSMEQGEAFF. The CDR3 nucleotides read TGTGCCAGCTCGATGGAACAGGGCGAAGCTTTCTTT.

J is TRBJ2-1 and V is TRBV15; 9 bases are a match to TRBD1. J was trimmed by 7 bases and V by 1 base; bases with no gene match: 11. Germline lookup yields CDR1 LNHNV and CDR2 YYDKDF (reference sequence). CDR3 size: 17 residues. The CDR3 DNA reads TGTGCCACCAGCAGAGCGGTTGGGACAGGGTTCGGGAATGAGCAGTTCTTC. This gives the protein CATSRAVGTGFGNEQFF. Together with reference TRBV15 and TRBJ2-1, the CDR3 gives the full variable domain: DAMVIQNPRYQVTQFGKPVTLSCSQTLNHNVMYWYQQKSSQAPKLLFHYYDKDFNNEADTPDNFQSRRPNTSFCFLDIRSPGLGDTAMYLCATSRAVGTGFGNEQFFGPGTRLTVL.

V usage is TRBV30 and J usage is TRBJ2-1, with D hard to call. The germline V and J ends were trimmed by 3 bases and 6 bases, with 9 bases remaining between them. The CDR3 spans 12 residues. Looked up from germline, CDR1 is GTSNPN and CDR2 is SVGIG (reference sequence). Here the CDR3 reads CAWSPDFNEQFF. CDR3 in DNA: TGTGCCTGGAGCCCCGACTTCAATGAGCAGTTCTTC. The variable domain in full, with the rest retrieved from reference TRBV30 and TRBJ2-1, is SQTIHQWPATLVQPVGSPLSLECTVEGTSNPNLYWYRQAAGRGLQLLFYSVGIGQISSEVPQNLSASRPQDRQFILSSKKLLLSDSGFYLCAWSPDFNEQFFGPGTRLTVL.

The rearrangement joins TRBV14 to TRBJ1-5; no firm D call. The ends were cut back, 4 bases at V and 7 bases at J, with 14 bases in the middle. Germline CDR1 SGHDN, CDR2 FVKESK. The CDR3 extends over 14 amino acids. The CDR3 loop is CASSPSGRAQPQHF. As DNA, the CDR3 is TGTGCCAGCAGCCCCTCTGGGAGGGCGCAGCCCCAGCATTTT.

This clone was detected a few times. The J gene is TRBJ1-1, the V gene TRBV5-1; 7 bases map to TRBD1. The V and J ends lost 4 bases and 0 bases, in that order; junction bases with no gene match: 6. The CDR3 spans 15 residues. Per the germline V gene, CDR1 is SGHRS and CDR2 is YFSETQ. The CDR3 is CASSLPTGLNTEAFF. In DNA, the CDR3 is TGCGCCAGCAGCCTCCCGACAGGGTTGAACACTGAAGCTTTCTTT.

This chain uses TRBV7-9 with TRBJ1-1; no clear D. CDR3 length equals 13 residues. Germline assignment: CDR1 SEHNR and CDR2 FQNEAQ (reference sequence). The germline V and J ends were trimmed by 2 bases and 1 base, with 5 bases remaining between them. CDR3 DNA sequence: TGTGCCAGCAGCTTAAGCCAGAACACTGAAGCTTTCTTT. Protein product: CASSLSQNTEAFF.

The gene calls are TRBV4-3 and TRBJ1-4; a weak D match, TRBD1 (5 bases). The V gene lost 8 bases and the J gene lost 5 bases, with 21 bases spanning the gap. CDR3 size: 16 residues. The V gene's germline CDR1 is LGHNA and CDR2 YSLEER. The CDR3 here is CASGWRGGTGNEKLFF. The CDR3, as DNA: TGCGCCAGCGGGTGGCGGGGGGGGACGGGGAATGAAAAACTGTTTTTT.

The genes are TRBV19 and TRBJ2-5, with 10 nucleotides matching TRBD1. Per the germline V gene, CDR1 is LNHDA and CDR2 is SQIVND (reference sequence). With 2 bases clipped from V and 5 bases from J, the junction kept 11 bases outside the gene matches. CDR3 size: 17 residues. This CDR3 is CASSIHGTGARRETQYF. As DNA, the CDR3 is TGTGCCAGTAGTATACATGGGACAGGGGCACGACGGGAGACCCAGTACTTC.

The chain employs TRBV9 and TRBJ2-5, with 7 bases matching TRBD2. The V and J ends lost 3 bases and 9 bases, in that order; junction bases with no gene match: 5. The CDR3 consists of 12 residues. The germline gives CDR1 SGDLS, CDR2 YYNGEE. This CDR3 is CASSGTGGAQYF. The CDR3 DNA reads TGTGCCAGCAGCGGCACGGGGGGAGCCCAGTACTTC.

The chain is built from TRBV5-1 and TRBJ2-1; possible D gene TRBD1, 5 bases. The CDR3 runs to 14 residues. The ends were cut back, 0 bases at V and 11 bases at J, with 15 bases in the middle. Germline assignment: CDR1 SGHRS and CDR2 YFSETQ. CDR3 coding DNA: TGCGCCAGCAGCTTGGGAGACAGCCCTTTGCAGCAGTTCTTC. Residues: CASSLGDSPLQQFF.

The rearrangement uses TRBV28 and TRBJ1-2, with TRBD1 matching 9 bases. This CDR3 is 16 amino acids long. V shed 11 bases and J 6 bases; nucleotides not matched to a gene: 19. The germline gives CDR1 MDHEN, CDR2 SYDVKM. CDR3 in amino acids: CAHAPRLPTGGNGYTF. CDR3 nucleotide sequence: TGTGCCCACGCACCCCGATTACCGACAGGGGGGAATGGCTACACCTTC.